This T cell receptor (beta chain) was captured in a study of control samples from healthy donors and cancer patients. The data were produced by immunoSEQ multiplex PCR, yet TCRdb's version contains in-frame clones alone and is incomplete. The data show about 250,000 clones, approximately 80% seen once. Germline assignment: CDR1 SGHKS and CDR2 YYEKEE (reference sequence). Between the trimmed V and J ends, which lost 0 bases and 4 bases, there was a span of 12 bases. The CDR3 contains 15 residues. The chain links TRBV5-5 to TRBJ2-3, with D hard to call. This TCR came from a woman in her sixties or seventies with lung cancer. Sequenced input: PBMCs. The CDR3 sequence is CASSLGGFMADTQYF. The CDR3 nucleotides read TGTGCCAGCAGCTTGGGGGGATTCATGGCAGATACGCAGTATTTT.